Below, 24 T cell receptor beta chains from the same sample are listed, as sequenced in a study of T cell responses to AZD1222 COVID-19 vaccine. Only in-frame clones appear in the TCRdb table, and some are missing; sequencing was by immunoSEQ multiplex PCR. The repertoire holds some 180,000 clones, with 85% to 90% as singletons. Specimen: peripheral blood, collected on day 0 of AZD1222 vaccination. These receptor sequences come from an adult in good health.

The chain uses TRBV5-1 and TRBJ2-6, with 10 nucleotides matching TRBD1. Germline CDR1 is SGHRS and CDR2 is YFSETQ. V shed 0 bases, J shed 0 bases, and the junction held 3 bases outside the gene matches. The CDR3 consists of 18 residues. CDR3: CASSLAGTGASGANVLTF. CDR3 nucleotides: TGCGCCAGCAGCTTGGCAGGGACAGGGGCCTCTGGGGCCAACGTCCTGACTTTC.

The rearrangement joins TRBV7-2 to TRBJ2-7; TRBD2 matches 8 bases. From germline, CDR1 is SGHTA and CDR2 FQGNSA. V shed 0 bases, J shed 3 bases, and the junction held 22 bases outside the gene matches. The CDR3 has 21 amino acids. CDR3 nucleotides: TGTGCCAGCAGCTTAGCGCGGGGGGCGGGAATTTCTCCATCGAAAGACTACGAGCAGTACTTC. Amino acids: CASSLARGAGISPSKDYEQYF.

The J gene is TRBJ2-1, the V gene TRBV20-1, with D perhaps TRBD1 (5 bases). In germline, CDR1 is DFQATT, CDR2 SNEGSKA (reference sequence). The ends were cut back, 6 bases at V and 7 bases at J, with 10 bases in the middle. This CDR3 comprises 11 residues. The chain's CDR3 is CSARVGNEQFF. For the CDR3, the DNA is TGCAGTGCCAGGGTAGGGAATGAGCAGTTCTTC.

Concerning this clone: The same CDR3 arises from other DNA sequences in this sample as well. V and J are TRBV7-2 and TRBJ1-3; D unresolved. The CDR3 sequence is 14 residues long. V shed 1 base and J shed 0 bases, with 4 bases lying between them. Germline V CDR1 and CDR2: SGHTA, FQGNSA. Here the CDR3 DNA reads TGTGCCAGCAGCTTAGGCAGCTCTGGAAACACCATATATTTT. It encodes CASSLGSSGNTIYF.

The chain's CDR3 is CASSTREDRPLHF. CDR3 DNA sequence: TGTGCCAGCAGTACCCGGGAGGACCGACCCCTCCACTTT. The chain couples TRBV6-5 to TRBJ1-6; D is unclear. Trimming took off 5 bases at V and 12 bases at J, with 14 bases between the two ends. This CDR3 is 13 amino acids long. Germline lookup yields CDR1 MNHEY and CDR2 SVGAGI.

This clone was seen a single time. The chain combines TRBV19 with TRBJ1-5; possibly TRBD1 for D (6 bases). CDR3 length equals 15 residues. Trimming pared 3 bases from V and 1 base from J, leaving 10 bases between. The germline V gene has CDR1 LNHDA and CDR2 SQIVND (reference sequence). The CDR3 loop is CASSIGRGSNQPQHF. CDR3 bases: TGTGCCAGTAGTATCGGAAGGGGGAGCAATCAGCCCCAGCATTTT.

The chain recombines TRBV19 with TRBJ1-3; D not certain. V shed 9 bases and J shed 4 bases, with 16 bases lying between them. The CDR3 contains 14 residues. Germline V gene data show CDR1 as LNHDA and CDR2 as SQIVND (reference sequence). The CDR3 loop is CASTSGGVGNTIYF. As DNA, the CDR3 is TGTGCCAGCACGAGTGGCGGGGTCGGAAACACCATATATTTT. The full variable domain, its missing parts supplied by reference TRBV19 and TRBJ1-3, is DGGITQSPKYLFRKEGQNVTLSCEQNLNHDAMYWYRQDPGQGLRLIYYSQIVNDFQKGDIAEGYSVSREKKESFPLTVTSAQKNPTAFYLCASTSGGVGNTIYFGEGSWLTVV.

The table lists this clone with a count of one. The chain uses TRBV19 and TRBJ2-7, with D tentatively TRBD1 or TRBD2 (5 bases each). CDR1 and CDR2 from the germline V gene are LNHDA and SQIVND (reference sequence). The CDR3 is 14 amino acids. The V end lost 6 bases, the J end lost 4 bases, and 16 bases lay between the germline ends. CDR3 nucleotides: TGTGCCAGTAGCAGGGACGGAATGGGATACGAGCAGTACTTC. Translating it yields CASSRDGMGYEQYF. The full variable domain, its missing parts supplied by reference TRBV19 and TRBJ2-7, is DGGITQSPKYLFRKEGQNVTLSCEQNLNHDAMYWYRQDPGQGLRLIYYSQIVNDFQKGDIAEGYSVSREKKESFPLTVTSAQKNPTAFYLCASSRDGMGYEQYFGPGTRLTVT.

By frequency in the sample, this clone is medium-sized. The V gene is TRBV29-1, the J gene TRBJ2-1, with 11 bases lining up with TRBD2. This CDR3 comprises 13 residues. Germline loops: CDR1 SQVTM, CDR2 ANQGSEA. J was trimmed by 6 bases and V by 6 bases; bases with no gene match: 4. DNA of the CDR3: TGCAGCGTCACTAGCGGGAGTTTCAATGAGCAGTTCTTC. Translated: CSVTSGSFNEQFF.

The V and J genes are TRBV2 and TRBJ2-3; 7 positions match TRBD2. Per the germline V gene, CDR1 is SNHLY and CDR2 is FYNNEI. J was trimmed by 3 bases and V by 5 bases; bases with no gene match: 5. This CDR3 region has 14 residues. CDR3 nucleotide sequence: TGTGCCAGCAGTAGCGGGAAGAAGACAGATACGCAGTATTTT. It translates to CASSSGKKTDTQYF. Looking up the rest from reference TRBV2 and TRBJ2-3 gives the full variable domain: EPEVTQTPSHQVTQMGQEVILRCVPISNHLYFYWYRQILGQKVEFLVSFYNNEISEKSEIFDDQFSVERPDGSNFTLKIRSTKLEDSAMYFCASSSGKKTDTQYFGPGTRLTVL.

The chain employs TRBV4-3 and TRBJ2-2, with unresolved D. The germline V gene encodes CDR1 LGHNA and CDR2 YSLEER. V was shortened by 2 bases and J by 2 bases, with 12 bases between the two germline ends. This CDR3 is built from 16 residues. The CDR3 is CASSQRIGLNTGELFF. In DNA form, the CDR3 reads TGCGCCAGCAGCCAACGAATAGGGTTAAACACCGGGGAGCTGTTTTTT.

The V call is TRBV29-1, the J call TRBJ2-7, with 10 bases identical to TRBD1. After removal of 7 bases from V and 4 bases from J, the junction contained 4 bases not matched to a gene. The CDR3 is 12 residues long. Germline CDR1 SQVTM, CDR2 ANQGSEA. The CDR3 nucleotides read TGCAGCGGGGGACAGGGGACGTACGAGCAGTACTTC. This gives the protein CSGGQGTYEQYF.

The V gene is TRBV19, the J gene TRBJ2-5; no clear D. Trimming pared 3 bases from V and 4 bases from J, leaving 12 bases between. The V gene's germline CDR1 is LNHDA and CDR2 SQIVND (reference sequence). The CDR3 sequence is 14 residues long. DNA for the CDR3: TGTGCCAGTAGTATGGACGTTAGGGTAGAGACCCAGTACTTC. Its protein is CASSMDVRVETQYF.

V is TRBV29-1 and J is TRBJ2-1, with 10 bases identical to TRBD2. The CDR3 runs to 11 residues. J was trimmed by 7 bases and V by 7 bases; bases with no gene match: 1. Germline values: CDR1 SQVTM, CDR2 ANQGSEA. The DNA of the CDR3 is TGCAGCGCGGGACTAGCGAATGAGCAGTTCTTC. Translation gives CSAGLANEQFF.

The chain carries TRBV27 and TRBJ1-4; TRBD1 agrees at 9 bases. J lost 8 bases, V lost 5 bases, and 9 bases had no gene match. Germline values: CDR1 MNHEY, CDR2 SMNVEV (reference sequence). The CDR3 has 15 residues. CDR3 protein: CASSSLGDREEKLFF. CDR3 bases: TGTGCCAGCAGTAGTTTAGGGGACAGGGAAGAAAAACTGTTTTTT.

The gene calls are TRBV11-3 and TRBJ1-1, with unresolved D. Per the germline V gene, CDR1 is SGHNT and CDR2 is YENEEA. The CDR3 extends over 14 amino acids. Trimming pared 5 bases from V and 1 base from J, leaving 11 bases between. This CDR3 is CASSQTPGNTEAFF. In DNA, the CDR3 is TGTGCCAGCAGCCAGACTCCGGGGAACACTGAAGCTTTCTTT.

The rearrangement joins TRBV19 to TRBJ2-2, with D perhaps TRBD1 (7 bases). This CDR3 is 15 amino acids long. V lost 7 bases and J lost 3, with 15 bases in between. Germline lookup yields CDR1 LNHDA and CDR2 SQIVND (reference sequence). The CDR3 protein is CASKGRTGDTGELFF. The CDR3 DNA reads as TGTGCCAGTAAAGGGAGGACAGGCGACACCGGGGAGCTGTTTTTT.

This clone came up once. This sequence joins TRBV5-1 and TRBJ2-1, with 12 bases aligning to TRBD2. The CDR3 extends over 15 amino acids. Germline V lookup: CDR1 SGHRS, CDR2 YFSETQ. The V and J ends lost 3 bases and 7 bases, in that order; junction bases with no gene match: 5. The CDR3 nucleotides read TGCGCCAGCAGCTGGACTAGCGGGGTTAGGAATGAGCAGTTCTTC. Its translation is CASSWTSGVRNEQFF.

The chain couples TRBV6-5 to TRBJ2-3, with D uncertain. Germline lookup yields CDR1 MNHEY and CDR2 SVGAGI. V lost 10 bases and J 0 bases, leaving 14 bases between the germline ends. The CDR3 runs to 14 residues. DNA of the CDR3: TGTGCCACCCGCGAGTCCGCGAGCACAGATACGCAGTATTTT. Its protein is CATRESASTDTQYF.

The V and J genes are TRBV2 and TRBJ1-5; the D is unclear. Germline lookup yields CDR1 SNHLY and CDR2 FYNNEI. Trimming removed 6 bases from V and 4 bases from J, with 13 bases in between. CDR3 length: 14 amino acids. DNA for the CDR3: TGTGCCAGCAGCCTGGACGGGTGGAATCAGCCCCAGCATTTT. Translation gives CASSLDGWNQPQHF.

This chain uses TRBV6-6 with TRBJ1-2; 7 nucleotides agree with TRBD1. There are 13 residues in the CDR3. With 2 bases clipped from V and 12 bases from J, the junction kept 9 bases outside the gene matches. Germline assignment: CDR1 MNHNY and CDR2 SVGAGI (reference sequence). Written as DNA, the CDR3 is TGTGCCAGCAGTTACCGACAGGGTCCTCTCGACACCTTC. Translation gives CASSYRQGPLDTF.

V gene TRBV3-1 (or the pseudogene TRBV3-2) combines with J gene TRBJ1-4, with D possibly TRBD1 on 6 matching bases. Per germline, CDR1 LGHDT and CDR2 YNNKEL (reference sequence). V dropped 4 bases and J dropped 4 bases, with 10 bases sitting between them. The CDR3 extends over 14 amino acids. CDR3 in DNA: TGTGCCAGCAGCCTGGACAGCTATAATGAAAAACTGTTTTTT. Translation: CASSLDSYNEKLFF.

In nucleotides, the CDR3 is TGTGCCAGCAGTTACTCGAGGGGGCTGGGGAACACTGAAGCTTTCTTT. Translation: CASSYSRGLGNTEAFF. This chain uses TRBV6-5 with TRBJ1-1; 7 bases align to TRBD1. CDR3 length: 16 amino acids. V lost 0 bases to trimming and J lost 1 base; unmatched junction nucleotides: 5. Germline values: CDR1 MNHEY, CDR2 SVGAGI.

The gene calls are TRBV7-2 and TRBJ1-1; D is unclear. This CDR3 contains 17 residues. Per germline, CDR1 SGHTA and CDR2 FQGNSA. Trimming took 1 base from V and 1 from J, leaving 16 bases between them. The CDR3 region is CASSLGEPRARNTEAFF. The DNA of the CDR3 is TGTGCCAGCAGCTTAGGGGAACCCCGAGCTAGGAACACTGAAGCTTTCTTT.